The next 27 T cell receptor beta chains were all read from a single sample in a study of blood T cell repertoires in COVID-19. The method was immunoSEQ multiplex PCR; TCRdb's version includes in-frame clones alone and lacks a portion of them. The sample shows more than 400,000 clones, approximately 85% of them seen only once. The sequenced sample was peripheral blood. The receptors originated from a human donor in a cohort sampled during active COVID-19.

The chain links TRBV5-6 to TRBJ2-1; D may be TRBD2 (5 bases). This CDR3 region has 15 residues. V was shortened by 1 base and J by 4 bases, with 12 bases between the two germline ends. Germline lookup yields CDR1 SGHDT and CDR2 YYEEEE. In DNA, the CDR3 is TGTGCCAGCAGCTTGTCTAGCAATCTATACAATGAGCAGTTCTTC. Translation: CASSLSSNLYNEQFF.

The chain combines TRBV6-2 or TRBV6-3 with TRBJ2-2; no firm D call. The CDR3 covers 14 residues. Trimming took off 5 bases at V and 5 bases at J, with 12 bases between the two ends. Germline V gene data show CDR1 as MNHEY and CDR2 as SVGEGT. In DNA form, the CDR3 reads TGTGCCAGCAGTCCCCTGATGGCAACCGGGGAGCTGTTTTTT. Amino acid sequence: CASSPLMATGELFF.

The chain combines TRBV21-1 with TRBJ2-2; the DNA was not compared with TRBD1, the D call given in the table. TRBV21-1 is a known pseudogene. This CDR3 spans 20 amino acids. In nucleotides, the CDR3 is TGTGCCAGCAGCAAAGCGCTTAAGGGACAGGTAAGAAGTAACACCGGGGAGCTGTTTTTT. This encodes CASSKALKGQVRSNTGELFF.

The genes are TRBV19 and TRBJ1-1; unclear D gene. This CDR3 spans 11 amino acids. V lost 6 bases and J 3 bases, leaving 5 bases between the germline ends. Germline lookup yields CDR1 LNHDA and CDR2 SQIVND (reference sequence). DNA for the CDR3: TGTGCCAGTAGGTTCGACACTGAAGCTTTCTTT. Its translation is CASRFDTEAFF.

This clone has a handful of counts. This chain links TRBV11-2 with TRBJ2-2; D unclear. Germline V CDR1 and CDR2: SGHAT, FQNNGV. Trimming cost V 1 base and J 1 base, with 4 bases left between them. This CDR3 region has 14 residues. Written as DNA, the CDR3 is TGTGCCAGCAGCTTAGGGCAGAACACCGGGGAGCTGTTTTTT. Residues: CASSLGQNTGELFF.

This chain links TRBV6-1 with TRBJ1-5; D is ambiguous. The V gene lost 2 bases and the J gene lost 7 bases, with 6 bases spanning the gap. This CDR3 comprises 12 residues. Germline V gene data show CDR1 as MNHNS and CDR2 as SASEGT. The CDR3 reads CASSENRQPQHF. The CDR3, as DNA: TGTGCCAGCAGTGAAAATCGGCAGCCCCAGCATTTT.

The chain links TRBV7-9 to TRBJ2-1; D possibly corresponds to TRBD1 (5 bases). Germline V gene sequence: CDR1 SEHNR, CDR2 FQNEAQ (reference sequence). V lost 1 base and J 0 bases, leaving 7 bases between the germline ends. The CDR3 totals 15 residues. CDR3 DNA sequence: TGTGCCAGCAGCTTAGGGGGCCCCTCCTACAATGAGCAGTTCTTC. Its translation: CASSLGGPSYNEQFF.

This chain connects TRBV19 to TRBJ1-2; 9 nucleotides match TRBD1. Germline V gene data show CDR1 as LNHDA and CDR2 as SQIVND (reference sequence). There are 17 residues in the CDR3. V lost 1 base, J lost 14 bases, and 20 bases stayed unmatched. In nucleotides, the CDR3 is TGTGCCAGTAGTATAGCCCCGGGACAGGGAGTTGATTATAAGTCGACCTTC. Residues: CASSIAPGQGVDYKSTF.

As to this clone: One end of the junction fails to match germline, which may point to a read error. V usage is TRBV5-1 and J usage is TRBJ2-2, with 9 bases identical to TRBD1. The CDR3 loop spans 15 amino acids. Germline V gene sequence: CDR1 SGHRS, CDR2 YFSETQ. CDR3 in amino acids: CASRLQGAKTGELFF. The CDR3 DNA sequence: TGCGCCAGCAGATTACAGGGGGCGAAGACCGGGGAGCTGTTTTTT.

The chain combines TRBV5-1 with TRBJ2-3, with a tentative D call TRBD1 (6 bases). The germline gives CDR1 SGHRS, CDR2 YFSETQ. The CDR3 is made up of 18 amino acids. V lost 0 bases and J 4 bases, leaving 21 bases between the germline ends. The CDR3 DNA is TGCGCCAGCAGCTTGGAACTGACAGGCCTCAGAATTCCAGATACGCAGTATTTT. It translates to CASSLELTGLRIPDTQYF.

The chain carries TRBV18 and TRBJ2-1, with 8 bases identical to TRBD2. J gave up 6 bases and V 2 bases, and 3 bases lay outside the gene matches. In germline, CDR1 is KGHSH, CDR2 LQKENI. The length of the CDR3 is 14 residues. The CDR3 nucleotides are TGTGCCAGCTCACCAAAAGGACTAGCCAATGAGCAGTTCTTC. Translated, it gives CASSPKGLANEQFF.

The sample holds a few counts of this clone. The chain carries TRBV28 and TRBJ1-5; tentatively, D is TRBD1 (5 bases). Germline V CDR1 and CDR2: MDHEN, SYDVKM. V was pared by 6 bases and J by 5 bases, with 8 bases between. The CDR3 is 12 residues long. CDR3 loop: CASRTDHQPQHF. For the CDR3, the DNA is TGTGCCAGCAGGACAGATCATCAGCCCCAGCATTTT.

The chain combines TRBV19 with TRBJ1-3; 8 bases are a match to TRBD1. V shed 4 bases and J 3 bases; nucleotides not matched to a gene: 5. Germline CDR1 is LNHDA and CDR2 is SQIVND (reference sequence). The CDR3 consists of 15 residues. In DNA, the CDR3 is TGTGCCAGTAGTAATCAGGGGGCCTATGGAAACACCATATATTTT. Translation: CASSNQGAYGNTIYF.

This chain connects TRBV25-1 to TRBJ2-3, with D unresolved. Germline CDR1 reads MGHDK; CDR2 reads SYGVNS. The CDR3 contains 16 residues. Trimming took 3 bases from V and 2 from J, leaving 15 bases between them. The CDR3 coding sequence is TGTGCCAGCAGTGACCGCCTGGTGGGCCCCACAGATACGCAGTATTTT. The encoded protein is CASSDRLVGPTDTQYF.

The chain carries TRBV3-1 (or the pseudogene TRBV3-2) and TRBJ2-3; TRBD2 agrees at 11 bases. Germline V CDR1 and CDR2: LGHDT, YNNKEL (reference sequence). V lost 0 bases to trimming and J lost 8 bases; unmatched junction nucleotides: 4. The CDR3 runs to 15 residues. CDR3 nucleotides: TGTGCCAGCAGCCAAGACCTAGCGGGAGGAGGTACGCAGTATTTT. Amino acids: CASSQDLAGGGTQYF.

V gene TRBV19 combines with J gene TRBJ2-7; the match to TRBD2 covers 7 bases. Losses at the gene ends were 6 bases for V and 5 bases for J; bases not matched to a gene: 13. Germline V gene sequence: CDR1 LNHDA, CDR2 SQIVND (reference sequence). The CDR3 is made up of 15 amino acids. The CDR3 coding sequence is TGTGCCAGTAGGCCCGAGAGAAATCTAGCGGACGAGCAGTACTTC. Translating gives CASRPERNLADEQYF.

The gene calls are TRBV5-1 and TRBJ2-1; 9 positions agree with TRBD2. Germline values: CDR1 SGHRS, CDR2 YFSETQ. This CDR3 is 15 amino acids long. Germline trimming cut 5 bases from V and 0 bases from J; bases unmatched to any gene: 3. The chain's CDR3 is CASRPSGNSYNEQFF. DNA of the CDR3: TGCGCCAGCAGACCTAGCGGGAACTCCTACAATGAGCAGTTCTTC.

The chain employs TRBV6-4 and TRBJ1-5; TRBD1 might be the D (5 bases). Trimming shortened V by 0 bases and J by 7 bases, and 19 bases separated the two germline ends. This CDR3 is 17 amino acids long. CDR1 is MRHNA and CDR2 is SNTAGT in the germline V gene. The CDR3 sequence is CASSDSNAWQGSQPQHF. The DNA of the CDR3 is TGTGCCAGCAGTGACTCGAACGCTTGGCAGGGAAGCCAGCCCCAGCATTTT.

CDR3 region: CASSLVAASSGNTIYF. The CDR3 nucleotides read TGTGCCAGCAGCTTAGTTGCAGCGAGCTCTGGAAACACCATATATTTT. V is TRBV7-9 and J is TRBJ1-3; unclear D gene. The CDR3 contains 16 residues. Trimming pared 1 base from V and 0 bases from J, leaving 10 bases between. From germline, CDR1 is SEHNR and CDR2 FQNEAQ (reference sequence).

V usage is TRBV12-3 or TRBV12-4 and J usage is TRBJ2-7; D remains unclear. The CDR3 sequence is 13 residues long. V gave up 3 bases and J gave up 1 base, with 7 bases separating them. The CDR3 coding sequence is TGTGCCAGCAGTTTTGGGCCGTCCTACGAGCAGTACTTC. Translation gives CASSFGPSYEQYF.

The CDR3 DNA follows: TGTGCCAGCAGTTTATGGTGGGACAGGGACGAGTCTACGTCTTACGAGCAGTACTTC. This codes for CASSLWWDRDESTSYEQYF. The chain links TRBV28 to TRBJ2-7; TRBD1 matches at 9 bases. V trimming: 0 bases; J trimming: 4 bases; junction bases outside the gene matches: 16. Germline V gene lookup returns CDR1 MDHEN and CDR2 SYDVKM. This CDR3 has 19 residues.

The chain combines TRBV13 with TRBJ2-7, with D tentatively TRBD1 (6 bases). Germline V gives CDR1 PRHDT, CDR2 FYEKMQ (reference sequence). V was trimmed by 6 bases and J by 6 bases, leaving 9 bases between them. The CDR3 is 11 amino acids. The CDR3 spells CASSYRAEQYF. CDR3 in DNA: TGTGCCAGCAGTTACAGGGCCGAGCAGTACTTC.

The sample holds a few counts of this clone. The chain uses TRBV27 and TRBJ2-1; 9 bases align to TRBD1. The CDR3 covers 18 residues. Germline V gene sequence: CDR1 MNHEY, CDR2 SMNVEV (reference sequence). Losses at the gene ends were 5 bases for V and 1 base for J; bases not matched to a gene: 12. The CDR3: CASSTPRGGTGSYNEQFF. The CDR3 DNA is TGTGCCAGCAGTACCCCTCGGGGCGGGACAGGGTCCTACAATGAGCAGTTCTTC.

This clone was counted only a few times. The J gene is TRBJ2-7, the V gene TRBV7-3, with 8 bases identical to TRBD2. With 5 bases clipped from V and 4 bases from J, the junction kept 10 bases outside the gene matches. The CDR3 length is 15 residues. From germline, CDR1 is SGHTA and CDR2 FQGTGA. CDR3 amino acids: CASSPSGLGQYEQYF. CDR3 bases: TGTGCCAGCAGCCCATCGGGACTAGGGCAATACGAGCAGTACTTC.

The chain has TRBV9 and TRBJ2-1; perhaps TRBD1 as D (6 bases). This CDR3 contains 15 residues. CDR1 SGDLS and CDR2 YYNGEE come from the germline V gene. Trimming pared 4 bases from V and 4 bases from J, leaving 15 bases between. CDR3 sequence reads: CASSSRQGMYNEQFF. The CDR3 region has the DNA TGTGCCAGCAGCTCCCGGCAGGGGATGTACAATGAGCAGTTCTTC.

The chain carries TRBV7-8 and TRBJ1-2, with D possibly being TRBD1 (6 bases). The V gene's germline CDR1 is SGHVS and CDR2 FQNEAQ. Trimming stripped 2 bases from V and 3 bases from J, with 19 bases between. The CDR3 consists of 17 residues. CDR3 sequence reads: CASSLLGAPGQYYGYTF. CDR3 in DNA: TGTGCCAGCAGCTTATTGGGGGCGCCGGGGCAATACTATGGCTACACCTTC.

This chain connects TRBV20-1 to TRBJ1-1; D is possibly TRBD1 (6 bases). The CDR3 consists of 11 residues. V was cut by 6 bases and J by 7 bases, with 12 bases left in between. Germline V gives CDR1 DFQATT, CDR2 SNEGSKA (reference sequence). CDR3 sequence reads: CSAQGSNEAFF. DNA for the CDR3: TGCAGTGCGCAGGGGAGCAATGAAGCTTTCTTT.